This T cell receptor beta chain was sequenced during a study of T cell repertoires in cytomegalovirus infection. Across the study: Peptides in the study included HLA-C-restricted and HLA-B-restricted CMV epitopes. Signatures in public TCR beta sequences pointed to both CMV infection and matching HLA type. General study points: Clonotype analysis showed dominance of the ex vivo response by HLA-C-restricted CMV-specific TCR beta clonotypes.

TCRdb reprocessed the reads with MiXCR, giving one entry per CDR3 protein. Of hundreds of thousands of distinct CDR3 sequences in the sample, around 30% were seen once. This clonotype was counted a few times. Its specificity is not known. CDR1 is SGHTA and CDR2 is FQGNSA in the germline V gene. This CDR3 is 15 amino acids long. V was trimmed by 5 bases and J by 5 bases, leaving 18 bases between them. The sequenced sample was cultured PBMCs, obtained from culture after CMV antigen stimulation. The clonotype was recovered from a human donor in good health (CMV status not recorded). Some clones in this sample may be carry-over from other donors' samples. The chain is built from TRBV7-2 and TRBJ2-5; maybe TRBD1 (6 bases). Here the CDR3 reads CASSPTGIPGETQYF. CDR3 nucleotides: TGTGCCAGCAGCCCTACAGGGATCCCTGGCGAGACCCAGTACTTC.